This is a list of T cell receptor beta chains from one sample in a study of CD8 T cells in ankylosing spondylitis. Each CDR3 protein gets one entry after TCRdb re-called the 5' RACE reads with MiXCR. The table lists 450,000 to 550,000 distinct CDR3 sequences, about 5.4% of them singletons. The specimen was blood, either unsorted or a sorted T cell fraction (not recorded which). These receptors were collected from a male donor with ankylosing spondylitis. CDR3s include the opening cysteine and the closing phenylalanine or tryptophan. The D gene is left open where the match is weak. Not all rows give a size; the values are once, few, many and, for expanded clones, a class.

cdr3_length	d_call	clone_size	j_call	v_call	cdr3_aa	cdr3_nt
14	TRBD1	many	TRBJ2-3	TRBV27	CASSFGRGMDTQYF	TGTGCCAGCAGTTTTGGCAGGGGGATGGATACGCAGTATTTT
13	.	many	TRBJ2-1	TRBV20-1	CSARTDPYNEQFF	TGCAGTGCTAGGACGGACCCTTACAATGAGCAGTTCTTC
14	TRBD1	many	TRBJ2-5	TRBV5-1	CASSPGTVEETQYF	TGCGCCAGCAGCCCAGGGACAGTCGAAGAGACCCAGTACTTC
15	TRBD2	many	TRBJ2-7	TRBV10-3	CAISRTSGSSYEQYF	TGTGCCATCAGTAGGACTAGCGGGAGTTCCTACGAGCAGTACTTC
14	TRBD1	many	TRBJ2-5	TRBV7-9	CASSQDRLQETQYF	TGTGCCAGCAGCCAGGACAGGCTACAAGAGACCCAGTACTTC
11	.	.	TRBJ2-5	TRBV6-2/TRBV6-3	CASQNAETQYF	TGTGCCAGCCAGAACGCAGAGACCCAGTACTTC
12	.	many	TRBJ2-5	TRBV29-1	CSVVKGEETQYF	TGCAGCGTTGTTAAGGGGGAGGAGACCCAGTACTTC
12	.	many	TRBJ2-7	TRBV20-1	CSAPGQTYEQYF	TGCAGTGCTCCGGGACAAACCTACGAGCAGTACTTC
12	.	few	TRBJ2-7	TRBV18	CASSPQGVEQYF	TGTGCCAGCTCACCACAGGGTGTCGAGCAGTACTTC
15	.	many	TRBJ2-2	TRBV5-1	CASRVAAPGTGELFF	TGCGCCAGCAGAGTAGCGGCCCCCGGCACCGGGGAGCTGTTTTTT